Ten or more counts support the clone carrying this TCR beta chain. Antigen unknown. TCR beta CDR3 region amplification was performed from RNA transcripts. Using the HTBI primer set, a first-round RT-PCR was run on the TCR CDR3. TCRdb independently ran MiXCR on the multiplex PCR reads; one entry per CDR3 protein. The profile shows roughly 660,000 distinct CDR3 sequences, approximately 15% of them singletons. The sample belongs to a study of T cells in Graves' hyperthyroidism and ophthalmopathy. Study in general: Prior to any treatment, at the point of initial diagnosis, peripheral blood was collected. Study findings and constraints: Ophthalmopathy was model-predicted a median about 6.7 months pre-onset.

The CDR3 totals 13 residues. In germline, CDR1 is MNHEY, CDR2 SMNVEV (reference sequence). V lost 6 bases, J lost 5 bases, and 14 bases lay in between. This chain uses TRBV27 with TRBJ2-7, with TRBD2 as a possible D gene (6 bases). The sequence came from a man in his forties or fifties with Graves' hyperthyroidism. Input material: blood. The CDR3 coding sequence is TGTGCCAGCAGGCCACTAGCTTCGCACGAGCAGTACTTC. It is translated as CASRPLASHEQYF.